This T cell receptor (beta chain) emerged from a study of shared clonotypes between healthy human individuals. Broader study findings: Across subsets, estimated richness was generally greater for naive than for memory populations. The generation probabilities recorded for non-shared clonotypes fell below those of clonotypes shared by all four donors.

CD45RO-negative, CCR7-positively selected cells formed the naive CD8 fraction, excluding terminally differentiated effector memory CD45RA+ cells. With respect to this clone: What it recognizes is unknown.

Over several immunoSEQ plates, each subset's genomic DNA was distributed in even portions. The data were produced by immunoSEQ multiplex PCR, yet TCRdb's version contains in-frame clones alone and is incomplete. The profile shows some 2 million clones, just under 95% of them singletons. The sequenced sample was naive CD8+ T cells sorted from blood. This TCR was sampled from a man between 18 and 29 years old in good health.

The CDR3: CASSFNRGYEQYF. Written as DNA, the CDR3 is TGTGCCAGCAGTTTTAACAGGGGCTACGAGCAGTACTTC. V and J are TRBV28 and TRBJ2-7, with 7 bases that match TRBD1. Germline CDR1 MDHEN, CDR2 SYDVKM. V lost 3 bases to trimming and J lost 3 bases; unmatched junction nucleotides: 2. The CDR3 is 13 residues long.